The 4 T cell receptor beta chains below all came from one sample that was sequenced in a study of blood T cell repertoires in COVID-19. Profiling relied on immunoSEQ multiplex PCR, and the TCRdb table lists in-frame clones only, not all of them. This table has 98,000 or so clones, around four fifths appearing once. Sequenced sample: peripheral blood. The receptors originated from a man in his 60s with acute or convalescent COVID-19.

V usage is TRBV27 and J usage is TRBJ2-4; TRBD1 aligns across 8 bases. J gave up 6 bases and V 5 bases, and 9 bases lay outside the gene matches. Germline V CDR1 and CDR2: MNHEY, SMNVEV (reference sequence). The CDR3 is made up of 15 amino acids. CDR3 region: CASSPMTGALNIQYF. DNA for the CDR3: TGTGCCAGCAGTCCCATGACAGGGGCCTTAAACATTCAGTACTTC.

This clone is termed medium-sized (0.01 to 0.1%). The chain has TRBV6-5 and TRBJ2-7; a weak D match, TRBD2 (5 bases). CDR3 length: 16 residues. V gave up 0 bases and J gave up 2 bases, with 14 bases separating them. In germline, CDR1 is MNHEY, CDR2 SVGAGI. The CDR3 DNA follows: TGTGCCAGCAGTTACTCAACGGGGTCCCCTACCTACGAGCAGTACTTC. Amino acids: CASSYSTGSPTYEQYF.

This clone showed up just a few times. The V gene is TRBV5-6, the J gene TRBJ1-4; a weak D match, TRBD1 (6 bases). In germline, CDR1 is SGHDT, CDR2 YYEEEE. V lost 4 bases and J 4 bases, leaving 14 bases between the germline ends. CDR3 length equals 15 residues. In nucleotides, the CDR3 is TGTGCCAGCAGCCTGAGGACAGTGTATAATGAAAAACTGTTTTTT. This translates into CASSLRTVYNEKLFF.

This chain links TRBV6-2 or TRBV6-3 with TRBJ1-4; TRBD1 might be the D (6 bases). The CDR3 sequence is 15 residues long. V was cut by 0 bases and J by 11 bases, with 16 bases left in between. CDR1 and CDR2 (germline): MNHEY, SVGEGT. CDR3 in DNA: TGTGCCAGCAGTTACTCGTGGGCAGGGGCCCAGAAACTGTTTTTT. Protein product: CASSYSWAGAQKLFF.